This T cell receptor (beta chain) was observed in a study of blood T cell repertoires in COVID-19. The overall study: Samples of COVID-19 (acute and convalescent) were obtained from the United States, Italy and Spain. Sample material is recorded as cDNA or gDNA derived from T cells, B-cell-depleted T cells, or PBMCs.

Source study methods: Reference gene primer amplification gave nucleated cell count estimates. Sequenced by immunoSEQ multiplex PCR; TCRdb stores in-frame clones only, minus some. The V and J calls and the clone size are those of that table, but D and trimming were determined from the DNA. The sample lists 180,000 or so clones; more than 75% were seen once. Germline V gene lookup returns CDR1 SGHRS and CDR2 YFSETQ. J gave up 6 bases and V 4 bases, and 11 bases lay outside the gene matches. The CDR3 spans 16 residues. This chain connects TRBV5-1 to TRBJ2-1, with 9 bases identical to TRBD2. The receptor's source is a man between 18 and 35 years old with active or convalescent COVID-19. Sequenced material: peripheral blood. This chain's CDR3 is CASSVGPSGMGNEQFF. The DNA for the CDR3 is TGCGCCAGCAGCGTTGGTCCTAGCGGGATGGGCAATGAGCAGTTCTTC. The variable domain in full, with the rest retrieved from reference TRBV5-1 and TRBJ2-1, is KAGVTQTPRYLIKTRGQQVTLSCSPISGHRSVSWYQQTPGQGLQFLFEYFSETQRNKGNFPGRFSGRQFSNSRSEMNVSTLELGDSALYLCASSVGPSGMGNEQFFGPGTRLTVL.